The rows below give T cell receptor beta chains drawn from one sample of a study of blood T cells in healthy people across ages. TCRdb reprocessed the 5' RACE reads with MiXCR, giving one entry per CDR3 protein. Of some 880,000 distinct CDR3 sequences in the sample, 35% to 40% are singletons; the top ten hold approximately 13%. The sequenced sample consisted of blood. The receptors originated from a man aged 18 to 30 in good health. CDR3s include the opening cysteine and the closing phenylalanine or tryptophan. The order of the fields is D gene, clone size, J gene, V gene, CDR3 DNA, CDR3 protein. A D gene is named only where the DNA matches it firmly. Some rows have no size entry. The others give once, few or many, or a class for an expanded clone.

TRBD1,many,TRBJ2-1,TRBV12-3/TRBV12-4,TGTGCCAGCAGTTTGGGTAGACAGGGGGCGGTCAATGAGCAGTTCTTC,CASSLGRQGAVNEQFF
TRBD2,NA,TRBJ2-1,TRBV20-1,TGCAGTGCTGGGAGCCCTAGCGGGGGATACAATGAGCAGTTCTTC,CSAGSPSGGYNEQFF
NA,many,TRBJ2-3,TRBV2,TGTGCCAGCAGTGCGACAGTTGAGAGCACAGATACGCAGTATTTT,CASSATVESTDTQYF
TRBD2,few,TRBJ2-1,TRBV5-1,TGCGCCAGCAGCTTACCGGGGACTAGCGGATACAATGAGCAGTTCTTC,CASSLPGTSGYNEQFF
TRBD2,NA,TRBJ2-3,TRBV9,TGTGCCAGCAGCGTAGAAGGGACTAACAACGGCCCAGATACGCAGTATTTT,CASSVEGTNNGPDTQYF
NA,NA,TRBJ1-1,TRBV7-2,TGTGCCAGCAGCTCCTCCCCCCTGCCTGAAGCTTTCTTT,CASSSSPLPEAFF
NA,NA,TRBJ2-3,TRBV20-1,TGCAGTGCTACAGGGAAGGGAGGTACAGATACGCAGTATTTT,CSATGKGGTDTQYF
TRBD1,once,TRBJ2-1,TRBV20-1,TGCAGTGCTTGGACAGGGGGAACCTACAATGAGCAGTTCTTC,CSAWTGGTYNEQFF
TRBD2,NA,TRBJ2-1,TRBV5-6,TGTGCCAGCAGCACCCTAGCGGGGGGCTCCTCCTACAATGAGCAGTTCTTC,CASSTLAGGSSYNEQFF
NA,NA,TRBJ1-2,TRBV20-1,TGCAGTGCTCCCCGCCCGAAGGACTATGGCTACACCTTC,CSAPRPKDYGYTF
NA,few,TRBJ2-7,TRBV21-1,TGTGCCAGCAGCAGCCACAGGGGACCCTACGAGCAGTACTTC,CASSSHRGPYEQYF
NA,NA,TRBJ2-3,TRBV5-1,TGCGCCAGCAGCTCGGCCCTCGCTTCCACAGATACGCAGTATTTT,CASSSALASTDTQYF
NA,many,TRBJ1-2,TRBV7-9,TGTGCCAGCAGTACCTCAGGGGTCTATGGCTACACCTTC,CASSTSGVYGYTF
TRBD2,few,TRBJ2-5,TRBV7-2,TGTGCCAGCAGCTCTGCGGGGGGGCTGGAGACCCAGTACTTC,CASSSAGGLETQYF
TRBD1,NA,TRBJ2-7,TRBV18,TGTGCCAGCTCACCAGAAGGACAGGGGAACAATGAGCAGTACTTC,CASSPEGQGNNEQYF
TRBD1,NA,TRBJ1-1,TRBV29-1,TGCAGCGTTGCCGGGACAGAGAACACTGAAGCTTTCTTT,CSVAGTENTEAFF
TRBD2,many,TRBJ2-1,TRBV5-1,TGCGCCAGCAGCCCGCGACTAGCGGGGGGCTCCTACAATGAGCAGTTCTTC,CASSPRLAGGSYNEQFF
TRBD1,few,TRBJ1-2,TRBV24-1,TGTGCCACCAGTGGGGGACCGGGACAGGGCCGATGGGACTATGGCTACACCTTC,CATSGGPGQGRWDYGYTF
TRBD2,few,TRBJ2-7,TRBV29-1,TGCAGCGGAGGGGCTAGCGGAAACAATGAGCAGTACTTC,CSGGASGNNEQYF
NA,NA,TRBJ2-1,TRBV28,TGTGCCAGCAGTTCCCCTCTCGTCGGGCAGTTCTTC,CASSSPLVGQFF
NA,many,TRBJ2-6,TRBV4-1,TGCGCCAGCAGACCTGTTACAGGTAGCCCCTCTGGGGCCAACGTCCTGACTTTC,CASRPVTGSPSGANVLTF
TRBD1,few,TRBJ1-1,TRBV7-9,TGTGCCAGCAGCGGGTACAGGGGGCAGGTGGGAGCTTTCTTT,CASSGYRGQVGAFF
TRBD1,NA,TRBJ1-2,TRBV6-2/TRBV6-3,TGTGCCAGCAGATGGACAGGGGGCGATGGCTACACCTTC,CASRWTGGDGYTF
TRBD2,many,TRBJ2-3,TRBV12-3/TRBV12-4,TGTGCCAGCAGTTTTCGGGGGGGCACAGATACGCAGTATTTT,CASSFRGGTDTQYF
NA,NA,TRBJ1-6,TRBV27,TGTGCCAGCGGGGGGGTTTCGCCACCCCTCCACTTT,CASGGVSPPLHF
NA,NA,TRBJ2-7,TRBV9,TGTGCCAGCAGCGTAGTTTCTCGGGACCGCTTCTACGAGCAGTACTTC,CASSVVSRDRFYEQYF
NA,NA,TRBJ2-5,TRBV5-1,TGCGCCAGCAGCTTGACCGCCAGAGAACCCCCGGAGACCCAGTACTTC,CASSLTAREPPETQYF
NA,few,TRBJ2-7,TRBV5-1,TGCGCCAGCAGCTTGCAGGGAATCGACGAGCAGTACTTC,CASSLQGIDEQYF
TRBD2,NA,TRBJ2-1,TRBV2,TGTGCCAGCAGGGCTAGCGGGGGTTCATACAATGAGCAGTTCTTC,CASRASGGSYNEQFF
TRBD1,NA,TRBJ2-3,TRBV24-1,TGTGCCACCAGTGAAGCCGCAGGACAGGGGGTCAGATACGCGTATTTT,CATSEAAGQGVRYAYF
NA,NA,TRBJ2-1,TRBV28,TGTGCCAGCAGTTTATTATTTGGGTTCCGGTCCGAACATGAGCAGTTCTTC,CASSLLFGFRSEHEQFF
TRBD1,NA,TRBJ2-5,TRBV4-3,TGCGCCAGCAGCCAGATCGACAGGGGAGGAGAGACCCAGTACTTC,CASSQIDRGGETQYF
NA,NA,TRBJ1-1,TRBV5-1,TGCGCCAGCACCCTGGGGAGGGCTGGTCTGGAAGCTTTCTTT,CASTLGRAGLEAFF
NA,few,TRBJ2-3,TRBV7-3,TGTGCCAGCAGCCAGCAATATTCAGATACGCAGTATTTT,CASSQQYSDTQYF
TRBD2,few,TRBJ2-7,TRBV9,TGTGCCAGCAGCCCCAGGACTAGCGAAAGCTCCTACAATGAGCAGTACTTC,CASSPRTSESSYNEQYF
NA,many,TRBJ2-3,TRBV5-1,TGCGCCAGCAGCTTGGCTTTGTCGGGGGACACAGATACGCAGTATTTT,CASSLALSGDTDTQYF
NA,few,TRBJ2-2,TRBV11-2,TGTGCCAGCAGCTTAGGCCCGGTTTGGCGTTGGAACACCGGGGAGCTGTTTTTT,CASSLGPVWRWNTGELFF
NA,few,TRBJ1-5,TRBV12-5,TGTGCTAGTGGTTTGGTACAGACCCCGTTACAGCATTTT,CASGLVQTPLQHF
TRBD2,NA,TRBJ2-3,TRBV3-1,TGTGCCAGCAGCCAATTGGCGGGAGGGGGAAGATTGGATACGCAGTATTTT,CASSQLAGGGRLDTQYF
TRBD2,few,TRBJ2-7,TRBV7-2,TGTGCCAGCAGCTTTGGGACTAGCGGGGGGGACTACGAGCAGTACTTC,CASSFGTSGGDYEQYF
NA,few,TRBJ2-4,TRBV21-1,TGTGCCAGCAGCAAACCACTAACAGGGGTAGCCAAAAACATTCAGTACTTC,CASSKPLTGVAKNIQYF
TRBD1,NA,TRBJ2-3,TRBV14,TGTGCCAGCAGCCAGGAGGGACAGGGGAGCACAGATACGCAGTATTTT,CASSQEGQGSTDTQYF
NA,NA,TRBJ2-3,TRBV20-1,TGCAGTGCTACAGCTGCAGATACGCAGTATTTT,CSATAADTQYF
TRBD2,NA,TRBJ2-3,TRBV14,TGTGCCAGCAGTCACCAAGTGAACCGGGGGGGCTTCGATACGCAGTATTTT,CASSHQVNRGGFDTQYF
NA,NA,TRBJ2-5,TRBV20-1,TGCAGTGCTAGAAGGCCCGCTAGCCCAGAGACCCAGTACTTC,CSARRPASPETQYF
TRBD2,once,TRBJ2-1,TRBV5-4,TGTGCCAGCAGCTCCTGGACTAGCCCCAATGAGCAGTTCTTC,CASSSWTSPNEQFF
NA,few,TRBJ2-3,TRBV6-2/TRBV6-3,TGTGCCAGCAGTGATTCCTACACAGATACGCAGTATTTT,CASSDSYTDTQYF
NA,NA,TRBJ1-4,TRBV7-9,TGTGCCAGCAGCCCCTCCGGAACTTCAACTAATGAAAAACTGTTTTTT,CASSPSGTSTNEKLFF